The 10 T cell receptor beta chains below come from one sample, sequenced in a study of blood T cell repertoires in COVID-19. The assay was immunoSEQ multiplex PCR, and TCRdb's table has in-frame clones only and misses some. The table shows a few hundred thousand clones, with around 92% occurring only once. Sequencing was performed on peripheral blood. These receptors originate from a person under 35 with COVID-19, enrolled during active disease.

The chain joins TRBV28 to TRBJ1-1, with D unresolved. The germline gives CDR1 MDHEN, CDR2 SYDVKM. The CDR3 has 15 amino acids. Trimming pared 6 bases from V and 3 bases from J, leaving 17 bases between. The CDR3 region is CASSPYLRGDTEAFF. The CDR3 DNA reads TGTGCCAGCAGCCCGTACCTCCGGGGTGACACTGAAGCTTTCTTT.

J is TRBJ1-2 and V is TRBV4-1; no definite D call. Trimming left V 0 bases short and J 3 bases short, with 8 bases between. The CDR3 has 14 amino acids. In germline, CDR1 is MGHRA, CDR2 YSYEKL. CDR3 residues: CASSQDRSDYGYTF. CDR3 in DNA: TGCGCCAGCAGCCAAGACAGGTCCGACTATGGCTACACCTTC.

The CDR3 DNA is TGTGCCAGCAGCACGGGACACTTCTTCTCCTACGAGCAGTACTTC. This gives the protein CASSTGHFFSYEQYF. The chain carries TRBV11-2 and TRBJ2-7, with D possibly matching TRBD1 (6 bases). Trimming cost V 5 bases and J 0 bases, with 14 bases left between them. The germline gives CDR1 SGHAT, CDR2 FQNNGV. The CDR3 runs to 15 residues.

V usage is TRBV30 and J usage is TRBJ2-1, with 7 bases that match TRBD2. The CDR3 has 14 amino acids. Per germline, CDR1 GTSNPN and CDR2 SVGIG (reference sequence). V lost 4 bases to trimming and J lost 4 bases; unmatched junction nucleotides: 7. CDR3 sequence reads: CAWMSLAGYNEQFF. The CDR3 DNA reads TGTGCCTGGATGTCCTTAGCGGGTTACAATGAGCAGTTCTTC.

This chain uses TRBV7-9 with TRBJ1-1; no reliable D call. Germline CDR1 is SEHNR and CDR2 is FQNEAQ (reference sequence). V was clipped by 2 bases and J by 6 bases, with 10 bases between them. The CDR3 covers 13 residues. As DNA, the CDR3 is TGTGCCAGCAGCTTAAATGAGAGTCCTGAAGCTTTCTTT. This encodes CASSLNESPEAFF.

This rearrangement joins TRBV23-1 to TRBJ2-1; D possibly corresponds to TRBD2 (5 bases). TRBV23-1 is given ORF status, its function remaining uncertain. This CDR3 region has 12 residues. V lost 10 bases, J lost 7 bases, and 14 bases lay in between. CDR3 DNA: TGCGCCATCCCGGGAAAATATAATGAGCAGTTCTTC. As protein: CAIPGKYNEQFF.

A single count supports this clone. The CDR3 spells CASSPRQDGYEQYF. CDR3 coding DNA: TGTGCCAGTAGTCCGCGACAGGACGGCTACGAGCAGTACTTC. This chain joins TRBV19 and TRBJ2-7, with D possibly matching TRBD1 (6 bases). The CDR3 sequence is 14 residues long. Germline CDR1 and CDR2: LNHDA and SQIVND (reference sequence). V was shortened by 5 bases and J by 3 bases, with 14 bases between the two germline ends.

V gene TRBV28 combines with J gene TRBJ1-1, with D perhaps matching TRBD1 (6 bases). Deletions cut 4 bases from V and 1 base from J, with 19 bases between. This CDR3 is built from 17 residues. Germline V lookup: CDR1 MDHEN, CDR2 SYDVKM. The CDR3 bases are TGTGCCAGCAGTTCTCCGGGACACGATTTGGGGAACACTGAAGCTTTCTTT. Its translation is CASSSPGHDLGNTEAFF.

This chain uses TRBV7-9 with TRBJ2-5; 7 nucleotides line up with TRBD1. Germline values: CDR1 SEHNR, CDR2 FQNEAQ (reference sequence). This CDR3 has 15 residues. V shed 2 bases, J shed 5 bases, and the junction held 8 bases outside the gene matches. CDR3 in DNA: TGTGCCAGCAGCTTAATCGCAAGAGGGGGCGAGACCCAGTACTTC. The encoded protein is CASSLIARGGETQYF.

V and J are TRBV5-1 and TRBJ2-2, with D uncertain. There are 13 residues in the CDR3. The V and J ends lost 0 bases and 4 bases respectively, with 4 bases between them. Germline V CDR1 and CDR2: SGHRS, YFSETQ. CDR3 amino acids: CASSLDSTGELFF. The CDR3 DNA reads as TGCGCCAGCAGCTTGGACAGCACCGGGGAGCTGTTTTTT.